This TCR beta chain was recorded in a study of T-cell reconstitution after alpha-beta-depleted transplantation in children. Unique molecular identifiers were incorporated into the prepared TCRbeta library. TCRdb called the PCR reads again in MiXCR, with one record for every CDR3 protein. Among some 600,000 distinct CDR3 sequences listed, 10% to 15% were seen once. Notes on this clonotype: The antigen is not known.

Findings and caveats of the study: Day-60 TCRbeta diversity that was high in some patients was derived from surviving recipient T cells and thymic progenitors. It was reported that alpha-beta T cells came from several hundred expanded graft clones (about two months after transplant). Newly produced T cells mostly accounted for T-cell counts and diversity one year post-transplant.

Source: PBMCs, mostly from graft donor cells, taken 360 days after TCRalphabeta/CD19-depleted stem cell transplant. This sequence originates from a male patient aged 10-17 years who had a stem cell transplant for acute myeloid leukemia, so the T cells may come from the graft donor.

Here the CDR3 reads CASSYKEYYGYTF. In DNA form, the CDR3 reads TGTGCCAGCAGCTACAAGGAATACTATGGCTACACCTTC. The chain joins TRBV11-2 to TRBJ1-2; D gene ambiguous. CDR1 SGHAT and CDR2 FQNNGV come from the germline V gene. The CDR3 has 13 residues. V was cut by 4 bases and J by 3 bases, with 9 bases left in between.